This TCR beta chain originates from a study of memory CD4+ T cells and cytomegalovirus serostatus. Assay used: immunoSEQ multiplex PCR; TCRdb lists only in-frame clones, some missing. Among 28,000 or so clones, roughly 76% were seen once, and the ten largest hold around 1%. The sort gate was single viable CD3+CD4+CD8-CD45RO+ cells for memory CD4+ T cells. Looked up from germline, CDR1 is SGHAT and CDR2 is FQNNGV. V lost 1 base, J lost 6 bases, and 7 bases lay in between. This CDR3 has 12 amino acids. The chain links TRBV11-2 to TRBJ2-7; no firm D call. The origin of this receptor is an adult in good health and CMV-seronegative. The sequenced sample was memory CD4+ T cells from blood. CDR3 loop: CASSLAHLEQYF. DNA for the CDR3: TGTGCCAGCAGCTTAGCCCATCTCGAGCAGTACTTC.